Described below is a single TCR beta chain sequence and its context. No antigen is known for it. This specimen belongs to a study of cytomegalovirus exposure and HLA in healthy donors. Study summary: Earlier work reported 100 million to 130 million unique TCR beta sequences from about 190 million T cells. General study results and limits: As immune exposure information, only CMV serostatus was available. Later on, an analysis found that several of the most significant clusters appeared to be linked to common viral pathogens, which included parvovirus B19.

Looked up from germline, CDR1 is MDHEN and CDR2 is SYDVKM. The CDR3 totals 16 residues. J gave up 7 bases and V 5 bases, and 14 bases lay outside the gene matches. PCR involved 60 Vbeta and 13 Jbeta primers. TCRdb's copy holds only in-frame clones and misses some; the assay was immunoSEQ multiplex PCR. In the table there are about 98,000 clones, about 81% of which are singletons. The origin of this receptor is a man aged 40-49 years in good health and CMV-seronegative. The chain joins TRBV28 to TRBJ2-1, with 7 bases matching TRBD2. Material: PBMCs. The CDR3 coding sequence is TGTGCCAGCAGTCCACCCCCGGGGGGAGGTTGGAATGAGCAGTTCTTC. Its protein is CASSPPPGGGWNEQFF.